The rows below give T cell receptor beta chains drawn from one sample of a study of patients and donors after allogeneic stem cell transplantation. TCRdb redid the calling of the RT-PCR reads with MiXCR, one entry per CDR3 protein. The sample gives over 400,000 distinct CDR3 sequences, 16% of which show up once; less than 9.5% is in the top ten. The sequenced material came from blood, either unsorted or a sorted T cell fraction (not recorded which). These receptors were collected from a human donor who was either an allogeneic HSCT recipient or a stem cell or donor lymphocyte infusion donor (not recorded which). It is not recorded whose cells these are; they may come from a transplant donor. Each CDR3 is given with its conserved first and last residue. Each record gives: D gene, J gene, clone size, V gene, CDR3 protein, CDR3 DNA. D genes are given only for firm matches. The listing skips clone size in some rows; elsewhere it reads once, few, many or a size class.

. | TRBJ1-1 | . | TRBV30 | CAWSATLNTEAFF | TGTGCCTGGAGTGCCACCCTAAACACTGAAGCTTTCTTT
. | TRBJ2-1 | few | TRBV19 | CASSRHYSYNEQFF | TGTGCCAGTAGTCGGCACTACTCCTACAATGAGCAGTTCTTC
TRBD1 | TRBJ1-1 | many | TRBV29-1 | CSVRGTEAFF | TGCAGCGTCAGGGGGACTGAAGCTTTCTTT
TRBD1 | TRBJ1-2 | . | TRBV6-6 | CASSTGGDYGYTF | TGTGCCAGCAGCACAGGGGGCGACTATGGCTACACCTTC
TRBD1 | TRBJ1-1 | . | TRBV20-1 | CSARAPGGGGTFF | TGCAGTGCTAGAGCCCCAGGGGGCGGTGGGACTTTCTTT
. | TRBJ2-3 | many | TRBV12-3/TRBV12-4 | CASSPPGQDTQYF | TGTGCCAGCAGTCCCCCGGGACAAGATACGCAGTATTTT
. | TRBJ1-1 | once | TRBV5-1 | CASSLERTNTEAFF | TGCGCCAGCAGCTTGGAGAGAACGAACACTGAAGCTTTCTTT
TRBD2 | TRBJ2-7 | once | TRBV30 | CAWSTSGGAPEQYF | TGTGCCTGGAGTACCTCGGGAGGGGCCCCCGAGCAGTACTTC
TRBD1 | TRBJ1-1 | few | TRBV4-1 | CASSHSRTGALNTEAFF | TGCGCCAGCAGCCATTCCCGGACAGGGGCCCTGAACACTGAAGCTTTCTTT
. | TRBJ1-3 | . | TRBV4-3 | CASSDYSGNTIYF | TGCGCCAGCAGTGACTACTCTGGAAACACCATATATTTT
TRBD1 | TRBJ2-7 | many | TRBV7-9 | CASSGFGQDLSYEQYF | TGTGCCAGCAGCGGCTTCGGACAGGACCTCTCCTACGAGCAGTACTTC
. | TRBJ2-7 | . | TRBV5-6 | CASSPRRNSWREQYF | TGTGCCAGCAGCCCGCGGCGAAACTCCTGGAGAGAGCAGTACTTC
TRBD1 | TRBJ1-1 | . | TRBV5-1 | CASSVQGQVNTEAFF | TGCGCCAGCAGCGTTCAAGGACAGGTGAACACTGAAGCTTTCTTT
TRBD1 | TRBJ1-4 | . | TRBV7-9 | CASSLSGQVNEKLFF | TGTGCCAGCAGCTTATCGGGACAGGTTAATGAAAAACTGTTTTTT